Below, 20 T cell receptor beta chains from the same sample are listed, as sequenced in a study of blood T cell repertoires in COVID-19. Only in-frame clones appear in the TCRdb table, and some are missing; sequencing was by immunoSEQ multiplex PCR. The table records over 200,000 clones, about 87% of them present only once. Input material: peripheral blood. Receptor source: a man aged 30 to 39 with COVID-19, enrolled during active disease.

The chain employs TRBV7-3 and TRBJ2-1, with D tentatively TRBD1 (6 bases). Germline CDR1 and CDR2: SGHTA and FQGTGA. V was trimmed by 5 bases and J by 4 bases, leaving 9 bases between them. The CDR3 spans 13 residues. The CDR3 DNA sequence: TGTGCCAGCAGCCCCGGACAGTACAATGAGCAGTTCTTC. Encoded protein: CASSPGQYNEQFF.

The CDR3 region is CASSYKGADEAFF. CDR3 sequence (DNA): TGTGCCAGCAGTTACAAGGGGGCGGATGAAGCTTTCTTT. V gene TRBV6-6 combines with J gene TRBJ1-1; the match to TRBD1 covers 7 bases. CDR1 MNHNY and CDR2 SVGAGI come from the germline V gene (reference sequence). Unmatched junction bases numbered 4, after V lost 2 bases and J lost 7 bases. The CDR3 totals 13 residues.

This chain links TRBV27 with TRBJ2-7; perhaps TRBD2 as D (5 bases). The CDR3 contains 14 residues. Trimming removed 4 bases from V and 0 bases from J, with 10 bases in between. Germline V gives CDR1 MNHEY, CDR2 SMNVEV (reference sequence). CDR3 sequence (DNA): TGTGCCAGCAGTTCTGGTCTAGCCTCCTACGAGCAGTACTTC. This gives the protein CASSSGLASYEQYF.

The chain combines TRBV20-1 with TRBJ1-5, with 8 bases that match TRBD1. V lost 3 bases, J lost 2 bases, and 3 bases stayed unmatched. The CDR3 runs to 14 residues. The germline gives CDR1 DFQATT, CDR2 SNEGSKA (reference sequence). The CDR3 nucleotides read TGCAGTGCTAGTCCGACAGGGGGCAATCAGCCCCAGCATTTT. Translated, it gives CSASPTGGNQPQHF.

This chain joins TRBV7-3 and TRBJ1-1, with D perhaps TRBD1 (5 bases). The CDR3 length is 13 residues. V gave up 5 bases and J gave up 4 bases, with 11 bases separating them. CDR1 and CDR2 (germline): SGHTA, FQGTGA. CDR3 sequence reads: CASSPWGGTEAFF. The CDR3 coding sequence is TGTGCCAGCAGCCCTTGGGGGGGCACTGAAGCTTTCTTT.

The V and J genes are TRBV7-2 and TRBJ1-2; TRBD1 matches 7 bases. V shed 5 bases and J 7 bases; nucleotides not matched to a gene: 7. CDR3 size: 13 residues. In germline, CDR1 is SGHTA, CDR2 FQGNSA. The CDR3 sequence: CASSPVGGRGYTF. Written as DNA, the CDR3 is TGTGCCAGCAGCCCAGTAGGGGGCCGTGGCTACACCTTC.

This clone has only one observation. The chain couples TRBV6-5 to TRBJ1-3; 8 bases line up with TRBD1. Germline assignment: CDR1 MNHEY and CDR2 SVGAGI. The CDR3 loop spans 14 amino acids. Trimming took 7 bases from V and 1 from J; bases not matched to a gene: 3. CDR3 DNA sequence: TGTGCCAGCATGAGGGACAGGTCTGGAAACACCATATATTTT. Translation gives CASMRDRSGNTIYF.

The rearrangement uses TRBV4-1 and TRBJ1-2; D is unclear. In germline, CDR1 is MGHRA, CDR2 YSYEKL. CDR3 size: 16 residues. Trimming removed 0 bases from V and 4 bases from J, with 15 bases in between. CDR3 sequence: CASSQDFSSRGYGYTF. DNA for the CDR3: TGCGCCAGCAGCCAAGATTTCTCGTCACGGGGCTATGGCTACACCTTC.

This chain connects TRBV29-1 to TRBJ2-5; 10 bases are shared with TRBD2. In germline, CDR1 is SQVTM, CDR2 ANQGSEA. The J segment lost 4 bases and the V segment lost 4 bases, leaving 6 bases of the junction unmatched. The CDR3 length is 14 residues. This CDR3 reads CSVGPSGGGETQYF. CDR3 nucleotides: TGCAGCGTTGGCCCTAGCGGGGGAGGAGAGACCCAGTACTTC. Variable domain in full (rest from reference TRBV29-1 and TRBJ2-5): SAVISQKPSRDICQRGTSLTIQCQVDSQVTMMFWYRQQPGQSLTLIATANQGSEATYESGFVIDKFPISRPNLTFSTLTVSNMSPEDSSIYLCSVGPSGGGETQYFGPGTRLLVL.

The rearrangement uses TRBV4-3 and TRBJ2-7; a possible D gene is TRBD1 (6 bases). The CDR3 length is 14 residues. Germline lookup yields CDR1 LGHNA and CDR2 YSLEER. Trimming pared 0 bases from V and 5 bases from J, leaving 11 bases between. CDR3 sequence: CASSQDSRGNEQYF. CDR3 DNA sequence: TGCGCCAGCAGCCAAGATAGTAGGGGGAACGAGCAGTACTTC.

The chain uses TRBV7-9 and TRBJ2-1, with 10 positions matching TRBD2. Trimming took 5 bases from V and 4 from J; bases not matched to a gene: 5. Germline values: CDR1 SEHNR, CDR2 FQNEAQ (reference sequence). The CDR3 spans 15 residues. CDR3 residues: CASSLLAGIYNEQFF. In DNA form, the CDR3 reads TGTGCCAGCAGCCTACTAGCGGGGATTTACAATGAGCAGTTCTTC. Supplemented by reference TRBV7-9 and TRBJ2-1, the full variable domain reads DTGVSQNPRHKITKRGQNVTFRCDPISEHNRLYWYRQTLGQGPEFLTYFQNEAQLEKSRLLSDRFSAERPKGSFSTLEIQRTEQGDSAMYLCASSLLAGIYNEQFFGPGTRLTVL.

This clone showed up just once. The chain is built from TRBV12-3 or TRBV12-4 and TRBJ2-7, with D maybe TRBD1 (5 bases). V was clipped by 1 base and J by 7 bases, with 11 bases between them. CDR3 length equals 13 residues. The chain's CDR3 is CASSLGQGWEQYF. The CDR3 nucleotides read TGTGCCAGCAGTTTAGGGCAGGGATGGGAGCAGTACTTC.

The chain couples TRBV9 to TRBJ2-5, with 11 bases lining up with TRBD2. The CDR3 loop spans 17 amino acids. V was clipped by 3 bases and J by 1 base; unmatched bases: 8. CDR1 and CDR2 (germline): SGDLS, YYNGEE. CDR3 DNA: TGTGCCAGCAGCGCCGGAGGGACTAGCGGCCTCCAAGAGACCCAGTACTTC. Amino acid sequence: CASSAGGTSGLQETQYF.

In this sample, this clone turned up once. The chain uses TRBV27 and TRBJ2-2, with D possibly TRBD1 on 6 matching bases. CDR1 and CDR2 from the germline V gene are MNHEY and SMNVEV (reference sequence). The CDR3 spans 15 residues. V was clipped by 1 base and J by 6 bases, with 12 bases between them. Here the CDR3 reads CASSLFGQPAGELFF. The CDR3 DNA reads as TGTGCCAGCAGTTTATTCGGACAGCCGGCCGGGGAGCTGTTTTTT.

The chain employs TRBV11-2 and TRBJ1-4, with unresolved D. Germline V gives CDR1 SGHAT, CDR2 FQNNGV. Trimming took off 5 bases at V and 10 bases at J, with 14 bases between the two ends. This CDR3 has 13 amino acids. The CDR3 loop is CASSPAYGRKLFF. For the CDR3, the DNA is TGTGCCAGCAGCCCCGCGTACGGGAGAAAACTGTTTTTT.

The chain recombines TRBV14 with TRBJ2-1; D unclear. CDR3 length: 15 residues. The ends were cut back, 0 bases at V and 0 bases at J, with 6 bases in the middle. Germline V lookup: CDR1 SGHDN, CDR2 FVKESK. The CDR3 DNA is TGTGCCAGCAGCCAAGACCTGAGCTCCTACAATGAGCAGTTCTTC. This codes for CASSQDLSSYNEQFF.

This chain uses TRBV5-1 with TRBJ2-3, with D tentatively TRBD2 (6 bases). The V end lost 5 bases, the J end lost 0 bases, and 16 bases lay between the germline ends. CDR3 size: 16 residues. Germline-derived CDR1 and CDR2 are SGHRS and YFSETQ. The CDR3 spells CASRPGGIASTDTQYF. CDR3 nucleotides: TGCGCCAGCAGGCCCGGGGGTATAGCTAGCACAGATACGCAGTATTTT. Combining the CDR3 with reference TRBV5-1 and TRBJ2-3 gives the whole variable domain KAGVTQTPRYLIKTRGQQVTLSCSPISGHRSVSWYQQTPGQGLQFLFEYFSETQRNKGNFPGRFSGRQFSNSRSEMNVSTLELGDSALYLCASRPGGIASTDTQYFGPGTRLTVL.

V and J are TRBV6-5 and TRBJ1-2; D may be TRBD1 (5 bases). This CDR3 has 13 residues. CDR1 is MNHEY, CDR2 SVGAGI, per germline. Trimming pared 6 bases from V and 4 bases from J, leaving 12 bases between. In nucleotides, the CDR3 is TGTGCCAGCAGACCCGGGACTCCCTATGGCTACACCTTC. Encoded protein: CASRPGTPYGYTF.

The chain links TRBV19 to TRBJ2-1; 8 bases are a match to TRBD2. This CDR3 is built from 16 residues. CDR1 is LNHDA and CDR2 is SQIVND in the germline V gene (reference sequence). V shed 2 bases and J 3 bases; nucleotides not matched to a gene: 6. CDR3 loop: CASSIRLAGFYNEQFF. As DNA, the CDR3 is TGTGCCAGTAGTATAAGGCTAGCGGGCTTCTACAATGAGCAGTTCTTC.

This clone is a singleton in its sample. The rearrangement joins TRBV29-1 to TRBJ1-2, with TRBD1 as a possible D gene (6 bases). From germline, CDR1 is SQVTM and CDR2 ANQGSEA. This CDR3 has 14 amino acids. Trimming cost V 1 base and J 2 bases, with 11 bases left between them. In DNA form, the CDR3 reads TGCAGCGTTGAAGCCGGGAGGGGGAACTATGGCTACACCTTC. The encoded protein is CSVEAGRGNYGYTF. Combining the CDR3 with reference TRBV29-1 and TRBJ1-2 gives the whole variable domain SAVISQKPSRDICQRGTSLTIQCQVDSQVTMMFWYRQQPGQSLTLIATANQGSEATYESGFVIDKFPISRPNLTFSTLTVSNMSPEDSSIYLCSVEAGRGNYGYTFGSGTRLTVV.